One sample yielded the 13 T cell receptor beta chains listed below, sequenced in a study of blood T cell repertoires in COVID-19. TCRdb keeps only in-frame clones here, not all; method: immunoSEQ multiplex PCR. The sample lists 240,000 or so clones; about 86% were seen once. Sequencing was performed on peripheral blood. The source of these receptors is a man aged 60 to 75 with acute or convalescent COVID-19.

The chain couples TRBV6-2 or TRBV6-3 to TRBJ2-1; the match to TRBD2 covers 7 bases. Per the germline V gene, CDR1 is MNHEY and CDR2 is SVGEGT. V lost 6 bases and J lost 9; bases outside the gene matches: 11. The CDR3 runs 14 residues. The CDR3 DNA is TGTGCCAGCAGCCCGGGGGAGGGTAGGGGTGAGCAGTTCTTC. Its protein is CASSPGEGRGEQFF.

This rearrangement joins TRBV9 to TRBJ1-2; TRBD1 is a possible D gene (5 bases). The CDR3 consists of 15 residues. Germline lookup yields CDR1 SGDLS and CDR2 YYNGEE. V shed 0 bases and J shed 2 bases, with 11 bases lying between them. CDR3 protein: CASSVVGGRNYGYTF. DNA for the CDR3: TGTGCCAGCAGCGTAGTCGGGGGGAGAAACTATGGCTACACCTTC.

The chain uses TRBV24-1 and TRBJ1-2; D is ambiguous. The germline V and J ends were trimmed by 4 bases and 8 bases, with 7 bases remaining between them. Germline-derived CDR1 and CDR2 are KGHDR and SFDVKD. CDR3 size: 11 residues. In DNA form, the CDR3 reads TGTGCCACCAGTGACGCCAGGGGCTACACCTTC. Its translation: CATSDARGYTF.

This rearrangement joins TRBV7-2 to TRBJ1-2; tentative D call: TRBD1 (5 bases). V was trimmed by 1 base and J by 2 bases, leaving 8 bases between them. Germline V gene data show CDR1 as SGHTA and CDR2 as FQGNSA. The CDR3 contains 14 residues. The CDR3 spells CASSLGQPNYGYTF. CDR3 in DNA: TGTGCCAGCAGCTTAGGACAGCCCAACTATGGCTACACCTTC.

The rearrangement uses TRBV5-6 and TRBJ2-5, with D possibly TRBD2 on 6 matching bases. V lost 0 bases to trimming and J lost 0 bases, with 9 bases between them. Germline loops: CDR1 SGHDT, CDR2 YYEEEE. This CDR3 contains 15 residues. The CDR3 DNA reads TGTGCCAGCAGCTTGGATCGGGGGTACCAAGAGACCCAGTACTTC. Protein: CASSLDRGYQETQYF.

This chain connects TRBV6-5 to TRBJ1-1; 9 bases map to TRBD1. The CDR3 has 15 amino acids. The V gene's germline CDR1 is MNHEY and CDR2 SVGAGI. The ends lost 7 bases at V and 3 bases at J; junction bases unmatched: 9. Here the CDR3 reads CASKIQGARDTEAFF. CDR3 nucleotide sequence: TGTGCCAGCAAAATACAGGGGGCTCGAGACACTGAAGCTTTCTTT.

This chain joins TRBV2 and TRBJ2-5, with 15 bases identical to TRBD2. In germline, CDR1 is SNHLY, CDR2 FYNNEI. The CDR3 loop spans 17 amino acids. V shed 5 bases, J shed 1 base, and the junction held 5 bases outside the gene matches. CDR3 coding DNA: TGTGCCAGCAGTAAGGGACTAGCGGGAGGACTCCAAGAGACCCAGTACTTC. Translating it yields CASSKGLAGGLQETQYF.

The rearrangement joins TRBV7-3 to TRBJ2-1; 12 bases are a match to TRBD2. Germline values: CDR1 SGHTA, CDR2 FQGTGA. The length of the CDR3 is 16 residues. Unmatched junction bases numbered 3, after V lost 1 base and J lost 5 bases. CDR3: CASSLNLAGGNNEQFF. CDR3 nucleotide sequence: TGTGCCAGCAGCTTAAACCTAGCGGGAGGGAACAATGAGCAGTTCTTC. The full variable domain, completed using reference TRBV7-3 and TRBJ2-1, is GAGVSQTPSNKVTEKGKYVELRCDPISGHTALYWYRQSLGQGPEFLIYFQGTGAADDSGLPNDRFFAVRPEGSVSTLKIQRTERGDSAVYLCASSLNLAGGNNEQFFGPGTRLTVL.

This chain joins TRBV6-5 and TRBJ1-2; 8 nucleotides agree with TRBD1. The CDR3 has 13 residues. Germline assignment: CDR1 MNHEY and CDR2 SVGAGI. J was trimmed by 7 bases and V by 6 bases; bases with no gene match: 7. Here the CDR3 DNA reads TGTGCCAGCAGACCTACAGGGGGAGGTGGCTACACCTTC. This gives the protein CASRPTGGGGYTF.

V gene TRBV12-5 combines with J gene TRBJ1-2; 7 positions match TRBD1. The CDR3 is made up of 15 amino acids. Germline CDR1 LGHNT, CDR2 FRNRAP. Trimming took 2 bases from V and 5 from J; bases not matched to a gene: 8. The CDR3 region is CASGLTRGQLYGYTF. Written as DNA, the CDR3 is TGTGCTAGTGGTTTGACCCGGGGACAGCTTTATGGCTACACCTTC.

The genes are TRBV5-8 and TRBJ2-5, with 12 positions matching TRBD2. CDR3 length: 15 amino acids. The ends lost 2 bases at V and 2 bases at J; junction bases unmatched: 1. Germline V gene lookup returns CDR1 SGHTS and CDR2 YDEGEE. In DNA form, the CDR3 reads TGTGCCAGCAGCTTACTAGCGGGAGGACAAGAGACCCAGTACTTC. It is translated as CASSLLAGGQETQYF. Combining the CDR3 with reference TRBV5-8 and TRBJ2-5 gives the whole variable domain EAGVTQSPTHLIKTRGQQATLRCSPISGHTSVYWYQQALGLGLQFLLWYDEGEERNRGNFPPRFSGRQFPNYSSELNVNALELEDSALYLCASSLLAGGQETQYFGPGTRLLVL.

V usage is TRBV18 and J usage is TRBJ2-1, with TRBD1 matching 8 bases. Per the germline V gene, CDR1 is KGHSH and CDR2 is LQKENI. The V gene end was trimmed by 2 bases and the J gene end by 3 bases; junction bases not matched to a gene: 3. The CDR3 runs 15 residues. CDR3 residues: CASSPETGVYNEQFF. The CDR3 nucleotides read TGTGCCAGCTCACCAGAGACAGGGGTCTACAATGAGCAGTTCTTC.

The chain combines TRBV9 with TRBJ2-1, with TRBD2 identical over 10 bases. J lost 4 bases, V lost 0 bases, and 4 bases had no gene match. The CDR3 is 16 amino acids. The germline gives CDR1 SGDLS, CDR2 YYNGEE. In DNA, the CDR3 is TGTGCCAGCAGCGTAGACGCTAGCGGGAGTTACAATGAGCAGTTCTTC. It codes for CASSVDASGSYNEQFF.